The 7 T cell receptor beta chains below were found in one sample sequenced in a study of blood T cell repertoires in COVID-19 (dated by TCRdb to about 2020). Libraries were constructed by the immunoSEQ multiplex PCR assay. As stored in TCRdb, this immuneACCESS dataset retains in-frame rearrangements with V and J assigned. A fraction of the clones does not appear; measured against another copy, unresolved V genes explain less than half of the discrepancy, and the remainder lacks a known reason. The sample table lists 200,000 to 250,000 clones, 70% to 90% of them with a count of one. Of the sample, 4.5% to 7.5% is held by the ten largest clones. The sample comprised peripheral blood. The receptors stem from a man older than 75 with acute or convalescent COVID-19.

The chain recombines TRBV19 with TRBJ1-4, with a possible D match to TRBD1 (5 bases). V was pared by 5 bases and J by 2 bases, with 12 bases between. The CDR3 extends over 15 amino acids. Germline CDR1 and CDR2: LNHDA and SQIVND (reference sequence). The CDR3 is CASSRPGTTNEKLFF. For the CDR3, the DNA is TGTGCCAGTAGTCGCCCCGGGACTACTAATGAAAAACTGTTTTTT.

The chain has TRBV18 and TRBJ2-1; D perhaps matches TRBD1 (6 bases). The germline V gene encodes CDR1 KGHSH and CDR2 LQKENI. The CDR3 contains 16 residues. Deletions cut 2 bases from V and 0 bases from J, with 11 bases between. CDR3 loop: CASSPGQGNSYNEQFF. The CDR3 DNA is TGTGCCAGCTCACCAGGGCAGGGGAACTCCTACAATGAGCAGTTCTTC.

The chain employs TRBV27 and TRBJ1-5; 11 positions agree with TRBD1. The CDR3 length is 16 residues. Germline CDR1 is MNHEY and CDR2 is SMNVEV (reference sequence). The V and J ends lost 5 bases and 4 bases, in that order; junction bases with no gene match: 7. The CDR3 sequence: CASSARDRGTNQPQHF. CDR3 in DNA: TGTGCCAGCAGTGCCCGGGACAGGGGGACTAATCAGCCCCAGCATTTT.

The chain has TRBV25-1 and TRBJ1-1; D may be TRBD1 (6 bases). V was cut by 3 bases and J by 4 bases, with 12 bases left in between. Germline CDR1 reads MGHDK; CDR2 reads SYGVNS. This CDR3 is 14 amino acids long. The CDR3 DNA sequence: TGTGCCAGCAGTGAGAGAGGGGGTAGCACTGAAGCTTTCTTT. Its translation: CASSERGGSTEAFF.

In this sample, this clone turned up once. The DNA for the CDR3 is TGTGCCAGTAGTACGGGACAGGGCACGTCTAATGAAAAACTGTTTTTT. This translates into CASSTGQGTSNEKLFF. This sequence joins TRBV19 and TRBJ1-4; 9 bases line up with TRBD1. The CDR3 consists of 16 residues. The V gene end was trimmed by 4 bases and the J gene end by 3 bases; junction bases not matched to a gene: 6. Germline V lookup: CDR1 LNHDA, CDR2 SQIVND (reference sequence).

CDR3 residues: CASSIQQVYGYTF. The DNA for the CDR3 is TGTGCCAGTAGTATCCAACAGGTCTATGGCTACACCTTC. V gene TRBV19 combines with J gene TRBJ1-2; maybe TRBD1 (5 bases). Germline V gives CDR1 LNHDA, CDR2 SQIVND (reference sequence). This CDR3 is built from 13 residues. Trimming left V 3 bases short and J 4 bases short, with 9 bases between.

The V gene is TRBV19, the J gene TRBJ1-5; 7 bases are shared with TRBD1. Losses at the gene ends were 6 bases for V and 4 bases for J; bases not matched to a gene: 3. Germline assignment: CDR1 LNHDA and CDR2 SQIVND (reference sequence). The CDR3 sequence is 13 residues long. The CDR3 spells CASRGQVNQPQHF. CDR3 in DNA: TGTGCCAGTAGAGGACAGGTTAATCAGCCCCAGCATTTT. The whole variable domain, remainder taken from reference TRBV19 and TRBJ1-5, is DGGITQSPKYLFRKEGQNVTLSCEQNLNHDAMYWYRQDPGQGLRLIYYSQIVNDFQKGDIAEGYSVSREKKESFPLTVTSAQKNPTAFYLCASRGQVNQPQHFGDGTRLSIL.